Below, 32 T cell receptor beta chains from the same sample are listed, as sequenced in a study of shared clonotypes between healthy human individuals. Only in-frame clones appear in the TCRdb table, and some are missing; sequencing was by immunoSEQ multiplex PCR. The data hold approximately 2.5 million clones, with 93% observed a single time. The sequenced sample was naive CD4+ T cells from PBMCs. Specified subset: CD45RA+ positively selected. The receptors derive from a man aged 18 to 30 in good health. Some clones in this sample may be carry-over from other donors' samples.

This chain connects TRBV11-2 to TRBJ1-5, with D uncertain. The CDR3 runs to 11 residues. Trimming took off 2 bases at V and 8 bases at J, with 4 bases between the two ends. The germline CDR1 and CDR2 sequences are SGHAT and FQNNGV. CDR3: CASSLMEPQHF. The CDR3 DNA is TGTGCCAGCAGCTTAATGGAGCCCCAGCATTTT. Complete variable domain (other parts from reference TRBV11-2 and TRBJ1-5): EAGVAQSPRYKIIEKRQSVAFWCNPISGHATLYWYQQILGQGPKLLIQFQNNGVVDDSQLPKDRFSAERLKGVDSTLKIQPAKLEDSAVYLCASSLMEPQHFGDGTRLSIL.

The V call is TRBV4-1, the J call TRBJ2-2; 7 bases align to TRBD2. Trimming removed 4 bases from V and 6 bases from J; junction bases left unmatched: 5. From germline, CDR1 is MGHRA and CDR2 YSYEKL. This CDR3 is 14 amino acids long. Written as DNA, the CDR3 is TGCGCCAGCAGCCGGCCGAGCGGGGCCGGGGAGCTGTTTTTT. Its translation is CASSRPSGAGELFF.

The CDR3 is CASSPRGGGNQPQHF. The CDR3 nucleotides read TGTGCCAGCAGTCCACGGGGGGGAGGCAATCAGCCCCAGCATTTT. The rearrangement joins TRBV27 to TRBJ1-5; weak D call: TRBD1 (5 bases). CDR1 MNHEY and CDR2 SMNVEV come from the germline V gene (reference sequence). The germline V and J ends were trimmed by 5 bases and 2 bases, with 13 bases remaining between them. The CDR3 runs 15 residues.

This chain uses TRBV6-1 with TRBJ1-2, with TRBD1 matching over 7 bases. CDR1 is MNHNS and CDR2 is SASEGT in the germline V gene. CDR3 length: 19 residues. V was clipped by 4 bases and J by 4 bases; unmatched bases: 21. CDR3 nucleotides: TGTGCCAGCAGTGTGAGTAACGTGGAGGGGGCCCTTAGTCCCTATGGCTACACCTTC. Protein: CASSVSNVEGALSPYGYTF.

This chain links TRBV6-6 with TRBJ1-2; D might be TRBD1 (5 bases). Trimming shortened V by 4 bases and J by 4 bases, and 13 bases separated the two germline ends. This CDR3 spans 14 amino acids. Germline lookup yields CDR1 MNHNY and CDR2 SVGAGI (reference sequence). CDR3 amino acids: CASSSPGISYGYTF. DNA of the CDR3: TGTGCCAGCAGTTCCCCAGGGATCAGCTATGGCTACACCTTC.

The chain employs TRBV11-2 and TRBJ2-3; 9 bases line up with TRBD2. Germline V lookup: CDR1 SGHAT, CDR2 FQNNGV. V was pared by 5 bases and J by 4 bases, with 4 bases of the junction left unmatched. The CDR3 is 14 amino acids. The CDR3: CASSTTSGSDTQYF. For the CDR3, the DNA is TGTGCCAGCAGCACGACTAGCGGTTCAGATACGCAGTATTTT.

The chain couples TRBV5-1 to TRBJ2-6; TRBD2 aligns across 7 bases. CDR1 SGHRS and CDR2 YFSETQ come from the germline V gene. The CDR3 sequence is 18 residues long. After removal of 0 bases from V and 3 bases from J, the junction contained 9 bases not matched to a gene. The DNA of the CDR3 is TGCGCCAGCAGCTTGGGACGCGGGAGTCTAGGTGGGGCCAACGTCCTGACTTTC. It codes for CASSLGRGSLGGANVLTF.

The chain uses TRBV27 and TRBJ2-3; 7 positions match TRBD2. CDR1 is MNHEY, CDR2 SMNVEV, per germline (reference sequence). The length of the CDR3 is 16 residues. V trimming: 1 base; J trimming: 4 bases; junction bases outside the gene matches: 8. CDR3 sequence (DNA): TGTGCCAGCAGTTTATGGTGGGCGGGAGAACCAGATACGCAGTATTTT. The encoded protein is CASSLWWAGEPDTQYF.

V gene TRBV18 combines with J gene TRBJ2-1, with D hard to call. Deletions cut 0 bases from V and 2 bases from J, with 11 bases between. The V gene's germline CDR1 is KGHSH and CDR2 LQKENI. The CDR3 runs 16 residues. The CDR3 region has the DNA TGTGCCAGCTCACCACCGGCCCAACCGACCTACAATGAGCAGTTCTTC. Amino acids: CASSPPAQPTYNEQFF. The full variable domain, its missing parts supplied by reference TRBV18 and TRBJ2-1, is NAGVMQNPRHLVRRRGQEARLRCSPMKGHSHVYWYRQLPEEGLKFMVYLQKENIIDESGMPKERFSAEFPKEGPSILRIQQVVRGDSAAYFCASSPPAQPTYNEQFFGPGTRLTVL.

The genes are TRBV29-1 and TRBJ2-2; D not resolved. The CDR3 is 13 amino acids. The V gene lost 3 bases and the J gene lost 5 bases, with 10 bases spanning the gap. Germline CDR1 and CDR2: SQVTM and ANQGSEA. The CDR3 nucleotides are TGCAGCGTTGAGCACAGAGGAACCGGGGAGCTGTTTTTT. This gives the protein CSVEHRGTGELFF.

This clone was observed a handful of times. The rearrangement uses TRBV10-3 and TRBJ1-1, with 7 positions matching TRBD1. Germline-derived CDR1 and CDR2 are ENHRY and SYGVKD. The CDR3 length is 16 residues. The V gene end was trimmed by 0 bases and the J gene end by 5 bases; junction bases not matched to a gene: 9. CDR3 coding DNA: TGTGCCATCAGTGAGTCGAACAGGGGCCGGATAACTGAAGCTTTCTTT. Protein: CAISESNRGRITEAFF.

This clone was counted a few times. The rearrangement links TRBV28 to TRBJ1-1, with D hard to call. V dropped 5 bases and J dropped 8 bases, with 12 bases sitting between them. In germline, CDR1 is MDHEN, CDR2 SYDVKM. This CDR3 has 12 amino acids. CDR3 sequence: CASSQRTEEAFF. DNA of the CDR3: TGTGCCAGCAGTCAGCGCACTGAGGAAGCTTTCTTT.

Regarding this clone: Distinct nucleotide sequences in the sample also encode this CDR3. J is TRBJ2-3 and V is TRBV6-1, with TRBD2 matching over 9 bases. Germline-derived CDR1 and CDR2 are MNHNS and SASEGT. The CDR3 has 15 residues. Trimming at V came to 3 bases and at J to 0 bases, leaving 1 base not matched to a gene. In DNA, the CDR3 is TGTGCCAGCAGTGAGCTAGCGGGGAGCACAGATACGCAGTATTTT. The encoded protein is CASSELAGSTDTQYF.

This CDR3 is CASSVAVGNSYNEQFF. The CDR3 DNA reads as TGTGCCAGCAGCGTAGCTGTAGGTAACTCCTACAATGAGCAGTTCTTC. This sequence joins TRBV9 and TRBJ2-1; D call uncertain. The V end was cut by 0 bases, the J end by 0 bases, with 10 bases between. This CDR3 has 16 amino acids. The germline CDR1 and CDR2 sequences are SGDLS and YYNGEE.

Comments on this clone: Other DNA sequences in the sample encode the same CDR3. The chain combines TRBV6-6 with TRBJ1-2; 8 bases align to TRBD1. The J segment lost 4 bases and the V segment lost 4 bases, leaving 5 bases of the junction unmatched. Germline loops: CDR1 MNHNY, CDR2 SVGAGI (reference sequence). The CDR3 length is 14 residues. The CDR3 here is CASSSGDRSYGYTF. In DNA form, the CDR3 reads TGTGCCAGCAGTTCCGGGGACAGGAGCTATGGCTACACCTTC.

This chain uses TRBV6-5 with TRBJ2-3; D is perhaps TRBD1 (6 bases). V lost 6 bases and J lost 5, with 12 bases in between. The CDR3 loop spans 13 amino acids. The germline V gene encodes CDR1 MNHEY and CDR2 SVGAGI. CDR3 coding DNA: TGTGCCAGCAGCGGGACATCCCGAGATACGCAGTATTTT. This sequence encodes CASSGTSRDTQYF.

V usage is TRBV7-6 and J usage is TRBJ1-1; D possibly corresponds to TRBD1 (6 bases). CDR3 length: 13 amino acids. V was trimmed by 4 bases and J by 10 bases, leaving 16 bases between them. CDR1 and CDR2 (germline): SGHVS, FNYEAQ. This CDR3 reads CASSWDFRGRAFF. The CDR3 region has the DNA TGTGCCAGCAGCTGGGATTTTAGGGGGAGAGCTTTCTTT.

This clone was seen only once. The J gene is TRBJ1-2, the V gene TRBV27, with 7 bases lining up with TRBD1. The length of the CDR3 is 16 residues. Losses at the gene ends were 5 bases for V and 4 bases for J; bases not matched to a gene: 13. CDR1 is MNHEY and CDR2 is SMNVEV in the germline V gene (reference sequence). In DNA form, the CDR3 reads TGTGCCAGCAGTCCGCTCCTCGGACAGGTCAGCTATGGCTACACCTTC. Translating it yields CASSPLLGQVSYGYTF.

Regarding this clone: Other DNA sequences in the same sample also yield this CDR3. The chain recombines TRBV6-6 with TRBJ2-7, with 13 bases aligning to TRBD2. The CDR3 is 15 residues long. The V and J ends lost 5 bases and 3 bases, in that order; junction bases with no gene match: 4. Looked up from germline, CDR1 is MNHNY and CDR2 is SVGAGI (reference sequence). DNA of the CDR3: TGTGCCAGCAGTCCGAGACTAGCGGGAGGCTACGAGCAGTACTTC. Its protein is CASSPRLAGGYEQYF.

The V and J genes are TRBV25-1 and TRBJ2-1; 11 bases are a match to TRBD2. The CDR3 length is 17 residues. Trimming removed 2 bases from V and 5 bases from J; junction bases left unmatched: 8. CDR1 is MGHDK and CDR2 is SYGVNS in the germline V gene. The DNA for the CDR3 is TGTGCCAGCAGTGAACTACCGGGACTAGCGGCTAACAATGAGCAGTTCTTC. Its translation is CASSELPGLAANNEQFF.

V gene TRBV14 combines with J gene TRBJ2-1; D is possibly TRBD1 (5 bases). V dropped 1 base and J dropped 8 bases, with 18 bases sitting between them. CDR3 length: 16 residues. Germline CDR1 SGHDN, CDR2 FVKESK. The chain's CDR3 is CASSQVRGFMGHEQFF. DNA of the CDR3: TGTGCCAGCAGCCAAGTTCGAGGTTTTATGGGGCATGAGCAGTTCTTC.

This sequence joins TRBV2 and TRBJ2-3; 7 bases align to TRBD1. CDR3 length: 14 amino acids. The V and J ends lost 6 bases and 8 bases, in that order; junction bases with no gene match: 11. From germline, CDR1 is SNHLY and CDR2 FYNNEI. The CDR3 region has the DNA TGTGCCAGCAGGGGGACAGCGGCTTGGGGTACGCAGTATTTT. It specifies CASRGTAAWGTQYF.

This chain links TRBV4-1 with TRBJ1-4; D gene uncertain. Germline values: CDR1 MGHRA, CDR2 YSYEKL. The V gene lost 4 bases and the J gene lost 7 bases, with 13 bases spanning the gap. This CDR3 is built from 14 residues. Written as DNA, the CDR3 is TGCGCCAGCAGCCCCCGCCTCACCATTGAAAAACTGTTTTTT. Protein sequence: CASSPRLTIEKLFF.

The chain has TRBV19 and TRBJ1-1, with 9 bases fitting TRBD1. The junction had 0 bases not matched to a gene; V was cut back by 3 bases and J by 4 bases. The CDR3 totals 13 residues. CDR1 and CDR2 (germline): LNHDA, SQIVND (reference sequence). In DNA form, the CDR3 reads TGTGCCAGTAGTATGACAGGGGGCACTGAAGCTTTCTTT. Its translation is CASSMTGGTEAFF.

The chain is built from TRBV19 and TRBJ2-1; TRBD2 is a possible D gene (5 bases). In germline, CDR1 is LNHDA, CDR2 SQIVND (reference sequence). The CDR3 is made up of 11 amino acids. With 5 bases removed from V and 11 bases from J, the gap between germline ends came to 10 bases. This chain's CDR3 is CASSSWTQQFF. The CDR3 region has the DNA TGTGCCAGTAGTTCTTGGACTCAGCAGTTCTTC.

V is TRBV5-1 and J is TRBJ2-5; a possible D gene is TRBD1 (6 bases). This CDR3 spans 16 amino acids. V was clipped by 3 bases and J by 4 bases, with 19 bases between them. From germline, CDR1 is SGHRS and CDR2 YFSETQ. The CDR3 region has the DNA TGCGCCAGCAGCTCCGGGATCGCAGGGGTTGGAGAGACCCAGTACTTC. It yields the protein CASSSGIAGVGETQYF.

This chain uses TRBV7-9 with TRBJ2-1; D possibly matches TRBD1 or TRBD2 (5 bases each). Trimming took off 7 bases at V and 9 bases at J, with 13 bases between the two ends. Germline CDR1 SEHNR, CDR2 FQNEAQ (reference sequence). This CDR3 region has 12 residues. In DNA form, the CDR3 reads TGTGCCAGCACCCACCGGGACGGTGAGCAGTTCTTC. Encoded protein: CASTHRDGEQFF.

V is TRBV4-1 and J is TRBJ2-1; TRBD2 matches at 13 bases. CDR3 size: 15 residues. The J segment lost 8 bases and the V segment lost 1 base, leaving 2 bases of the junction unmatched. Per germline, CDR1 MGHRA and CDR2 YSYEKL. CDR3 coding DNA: TGCGCCAGCAGCCAAGGGACTAGCGGGAGCTATGAGCAGTTCTTC. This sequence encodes CASSQGTSGSYEQFF.

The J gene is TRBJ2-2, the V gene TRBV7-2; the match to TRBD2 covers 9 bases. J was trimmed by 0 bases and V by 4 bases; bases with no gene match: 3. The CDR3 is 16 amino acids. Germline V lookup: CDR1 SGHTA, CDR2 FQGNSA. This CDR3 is CASSSPSGANTGELFF. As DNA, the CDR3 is TGTGCCAGCAGCTCCCCTAGCGGGGCGAACACCGGGGAGCTGTTTTTT.

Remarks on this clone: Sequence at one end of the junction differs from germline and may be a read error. The CDR3 DNA is TGTGCCAGCAATTACTATCAGCCCCAGCATTTT. Encoded protein: CASNYYQPQHF. The gene calls are TRBV6-5 and TRBJ1-5; no definite D call. This CDR3 has 11 amino acids. Germline CDR1 MNHEY, CDR2 SVGAGI.

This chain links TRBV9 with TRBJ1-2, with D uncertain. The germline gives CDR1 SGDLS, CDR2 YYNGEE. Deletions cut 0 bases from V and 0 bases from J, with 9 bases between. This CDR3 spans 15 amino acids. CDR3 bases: TGTGCCAGCAGCGTAGAGGCGAGAGCTAACTATGGCTACACCTTC. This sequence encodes CASSVEARANYGYTF.

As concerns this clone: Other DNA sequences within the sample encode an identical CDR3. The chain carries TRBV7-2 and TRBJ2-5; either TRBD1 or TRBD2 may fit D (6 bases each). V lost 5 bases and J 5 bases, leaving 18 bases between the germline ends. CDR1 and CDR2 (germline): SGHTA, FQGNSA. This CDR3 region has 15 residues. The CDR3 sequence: CASSLQGPGRETQYF. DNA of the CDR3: TGTGCCAGCAGCCTCCAGGGGCCGGGGAGGGAGACCCAGTACTTC.